Here is one TCR beta chain with its context. The antigen this receptor binds is unknown. Base qualities are not recorded, but no much larger clone differs from it by a single base. The record originates from a study of cytomegalovirus exposure and HLA in healthy donors (TCRdb year 2017). Some background on the complete study: According to an earlier analysis of several hundred of the donors, 150 million to 200 million T cells yielded 90 million to 140 million unique TCR beta sequences and 276 Gb of sequence data. An early release that covered some 640 HLA-typed donors contained around 330 gigabases of sequencing data and tens of millions of unique TCR sequences. Every repertoire in the discovery cohort had been generated on one and the same sequencing platform. The number of typed donors differed by locus: 629-630 for A, B, C, DRB1 and DQB1; some 500 for DQA1; some 610 for DPA1; and around 470 for DPB1. To study patterns of TCR occurrence, a later analysis re-analyzed previously published TCR beta repertoires from 666 donors and added high-resolution HLA genotyping. A few DR-DQ haplotypes were treated as single units for association and clustering because of strong linkage in the cohort. An earlier analysis of 587 of the donors used high-throughput TCR beta sequencing to judge whether each TCR beta V gene segment behaved as functional or pseudogenic. Donor age, sex, ethnicity and CMV serostatus were collected together with the repertoire data. Among the roughly 430 genotyped donors, approximately 82% belonged to the genetic ancestry cluster associated with self-reported Caucasian donors. A separate validation cohort of over 95 different subjects was used in addition to the roughly 640-subject first cohort. Using immunosequencing, the study profiled T cell repertoires from 666 subjects and related those repertoires to cytomegalovirus serostatus. The later analysis used no new phenotypic data to find candidate immune exposures, relying instead on TCR beta sequences and their occurrence across donors. Genome-wide SNP genotypes for about three fifths of the roughly 670 donors were used in a later genetic analysis, which treated that subset as a discovery cohort. Class I and class II HLA loci were covered by the typing at four-digit resolution. The study aimed to test whether cataloging public T cell receptors could reveal signatures of past pathogen exposure. The study combined high-throughput TCR immunosequencing, statistical association of individual TCRs with disease status, and machine learning to predict cytomegalovirus infection status. Among over 350 genotyped donors of the cohort, an average of approximately 240,000 unique TCR beta nucleotide sequences were sequenced per donor, about a sixth of them non-productive. Beyond this particular receptor, the publication reports: Specific HLA alleles were associated with 16,951 TCR beta sequences at a false discovery rate of 0.05 in a later analysis. Because HLA typing was unavailable for some donors at each locus, only the typed subset was used in association tests. An association between a missense DCLRE1C variant and V-gene and J-gene trimming of TCR beta chains was found in a later genetic analysis and replicated in an independent cohort. According to a later analysis, parvovirus B19, influenza, CMV and Epstein-Barr virus appeared linked to several top co-occurrence clusters. Linkage disequilibrium might explain the correlated functional status among segregating V segments, but an unknown experimental factor could not be excluded. Across donors, most TCR sequences were observed very rarely, whereas some public TCRs were present in many individuals. In vitro tests confirmed that a few of the cytomegalovirus-associated TCR beta chains recognize cytomegalovirus antigens. In a later analysis, HLA-associated TCR beta chains showed more clonal expansion and lower generation probabilities than non-associated chains that were equally common. A total of 164 TCR beta chains were listed by the study as associated with cytomegalovirus. A further reported finding was that TCR beta sequences accurately predicted the HLA-A and HLA-B alleles for most subjects in the first cohort. Some IMGT-functional V segments, including TRBV6-2 and TRBV6-3, could not be told apart with the 87-base-pair reads, so those segments were excluded. A cluster of highly shared sequence variants was judged likely to represent a technical artifact of the sequencing pipeline. It was suggested by the authors that the approach could potentially be generalized to other disease states and immunological phenotypes. This cohort had only TCR beta chains sequenced, and the lack of alpha or paired-chain data limited which features could be detected. When HLA alleles, especially DR and DQ, strongly co-occurred, TCR associations were difficult to assign to individual alleles. The presence/absence analyses assumed that sequencing depth was roughly uniform across donors, and that assumption may not be true. Because counts were too low, about 17 rarely observed V segments, including chromosome 9 orphons, were excluded from the earlier analysis of some 590 of the donors. Cytomegalovirus status was reported to be diagnosed by the classifier with high specificity and sensitivity in both the original and validation cohorts. Compared with the roughly 600-donor mean, donors in an Asian-associated ancestry cluster had fewer N-insertions in productive TCRs, according to a later genetic analysis. In an earlier analysis of some 640 of the donors, most TCR beta V segments were observed in productive rearrangements about 87% or about 30% of the time, broadly matching IMGT annotations. A later analysis found that TCR association rates varied across HLA loci, with DRB1 alleles showing the most associated TCRs and HLA-C alleles the fewest. For the cohort, immune exposure information was limited to CMV serostatus. In a later analysis, most CMV-associated TCR beta chains were found to appear HLA-restricted, with HLA associations seemingly driven largely by CMV exposure.

To prepare the library, the immunoSEQ multiplex PCR assay was applied. For the multiplex PCR, a mixture combining 60 forward primers for TCR Vbeta segments and 13 reverse primers for TCR Jbeta segments was used. The CDR3 region of rearranged TCR beta genes was amplified from genomic DNA with a multiplex PCR assay. The Illumina HiSeq System was used to sequence the amplified TCR beta libraries as 87-base-pair reads. The original pipeline was this. A later analysis counted around 72 million unique TCR beta chains across the 690 or so repertoires, and approximately 11 million of these chains were shared by at least two donors. To remove PCR and sequencing errors, raw reads were error-corrected and collapsed into unique sequences using a nearest-neighbor algorithm that merged closely related sequences. To assign V, D and J gene segments, CDR3 sequences were aligned to IMGT reference sequences. For a sequence to be retained, at least a six-nucleotide match to both a V gene segment and a J gene segment was required. Rearrangements were classified as productive when the CDR3 lacked stop codons and remained in frame with V and J, and all other rearrangements were classified as non-productive. Following IMGT convention, CDR3 was defined as the stretch from the second conserved V-encoded cysteine to the conserved J-encoded phenylalanine. The earlier analysis of 587 of the donors excluded sequences that lacked an unambiguous match to a single V gene segment. An earlier analysis of approximately 590 of the donors called V segments functional above 56.7% productive rearrangements and segregating when the between-donor standard deviation exceeded 5%. A statistical classification framework was developed to diagnose cytomegalovirus status using the catalog of TCR beta chain sequences. In a later analysis, V and J genes were assigned by comparing TCR nucleotide sequences against IMGT/GENE-DB human TR gene sequences. Using the TCRdist pipeline, a later analysis assigned CDR3 sequences along with most-parsimonious VDJ recombination scenarios. In a later analysis, each TCR beta chain was defined by its CDR3 amino acid sequence together with its V-gene family, and reads lacking a unique V-gene family were excluded. In a later analysis, approximately 640 highly shared, low-generation-probability nucleotide sequences were removed to address suspected cross-contamination and a sequencing artifact. In a later analysis, a clonal expansion index was calculated for each public chain from normalized within-repertoire ranks of inferred template counts. In a later analysis, generation probabilities were computed using a VDJ recombination model fitted to out-of-frame rearrangements, and the results were checked against IGoR. Hypergeometric tests were used in a later analysis to score TCR-TCR, TCR-HLA and TCR-CMV co-occurrence, with a repertoire-size bias correction applied to the TCR pairs. To estimate false discovery rates, a later analysis permuted the HLA or CMV assignments 20 times. In a later analysis, co-occurring TCRs were grouped using DBSCAN, and TCRdist sequence similarity was added for clustering within HLA-allele-positive subsets. Repertoires with fewer than 30,000 or more than 120,000 public chains were left out of co-occurrence clustering, as were a handful of repertoires with anomalous nucleotide sharing. Entries here come from immuneACCESS through TCRdb and include only in-frame sequences with V and J called. Some clones fail to appear in such tables; in the studies checked, an unresolved V gene covers under half of the shortfall, and the cause of the remainder is unknown. V, J and clone size derive from that table, while D and trimming were established from the DNA sequence. Across this sample there are about 160,000 clones, with approximately 80% seen only once. Of the sample, 3.5% to 5% falls within the top ten clones.

The CDR3 runs 14 amino acids, cysteine and phenylalanine included. The CDR3 DNA has 42 bases and is translated from base 1. Clipping removes 6 bases from V and 4 bases from J, with 10 as the unmatched junction base count. In the germline V gene, CDR1 corresponds to SQVTM and CDR2 to ANQGSEA. The cohort was made up of approximately 670 healthy bone marrow donors. Cohort members were all nominally healthy when sampled, although unrecorded immune exposures were likely present. The donor tested CMV seronegative, placing the donor among the 300 to 400 seronegative members of the cohort. A peripheral blood sample was collected from each donor, and TCR beta sequencing was performed on peripheral blood mononuclear cells. The Qiagen DNeasy Blood Extraction Kit was used to extract genomic DNA from the blood cell samples.

The chain uses TRBV29-1 and TRBJ2-7; 9 of the junction bases match TRBD1. The receptor comes from a man aged 35-49 years in good health and CMV-seronegative. Sequencing was performed on PBMCs. The CDR3 sequence is CSVARDRAPYEQYF. The sequenced DNA: TGCAGCGTCGCCCGGGACAGGGCCCCATACGAGCAGTACTTC.